The T cell receptor beta chain described here comes from a study of T cells in pancreatic ductal adenocarcinoma. Study-wide points: Mean clonality was approximately 0.1 in tumors and around 0.065 in blood, not significantly different. Comparisons of tumor and blood clonality may show falsely lower tumor diversity. Unique clonotypes were 8 to 10-fold more numerous in blood than in tumor.

TCRdb's table, derived via immunoSEQ multiplex PCR, lists solely in-frame clones and lacks some. Altogether over 100,000 clones are present, about 95% being singletons, with the ten largest covering roughly 3.1%. The CDR3 runs 13 residues. Trimming took off 2 bases at V and 4 bases at J, with 11 bases between the two ends. Germline assignment: CDR1 SQVTM and CDR2 ANQGSEA. On this clone itself: Its specificity is unknown.

No neoadjuvant therapy was given to the selected pancreatic ductal adenocarcinoma patients before their surgery. The sample taken for sequencing was PBMCs. This receptor was identified in a human donor with pancreatic ductal adenocarcinoma. This sequence joins TRBV29-1 and TRBJ2-5; D may be TRBD2 (5 bases). CDR3 DNA: TGCAGCGTTGAACTCGGTGCGGGAGAGACCCAGTACTTC. The encoded protein is CSVELGAGETQYF. The entire variable domain, with the rest obtained from reference TRBV29-1 and TRBJ2-5, is as follows: SAVISQKPSRDICQRGTSLTIQCQVDSQVTMMFWYRQQPGQSLTLIATANQGSEATYESGFVIDKFPISRPNLTFSTLTVSNMSPEDSSIYLCSVELGAGETQYFGPGTRLLVL.